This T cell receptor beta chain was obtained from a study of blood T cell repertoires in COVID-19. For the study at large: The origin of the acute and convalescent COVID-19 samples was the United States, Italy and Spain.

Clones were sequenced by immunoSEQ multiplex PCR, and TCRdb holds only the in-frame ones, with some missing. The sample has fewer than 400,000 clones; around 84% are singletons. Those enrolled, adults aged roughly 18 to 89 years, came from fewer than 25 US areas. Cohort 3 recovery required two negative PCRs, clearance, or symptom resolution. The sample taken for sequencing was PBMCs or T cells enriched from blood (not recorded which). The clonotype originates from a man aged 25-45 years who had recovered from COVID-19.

The CDR3 reads CASSFQAGAGQPQHF. The CDR3, as DNA: TGTGCCAGCAGTTTCCAGGCAGGGGCAGGTCAGCCCCAGCATTTT. The chain employs TRBV27 and TRBJ1-5, with D maybe TRBD1 (6 bases). The germline V and J ends were trimmed by 3 bases and 6 bases, with 15 bases remaining between them. CDR3 length: 15 residues. Germline lookup yields CDR1 MNHEY and CDR2 SMNVEV (reference sequence).